This TCR beta chain was sequenced for a study of immune characterization of retroperitoneal liposarcoma. TCRdb recomputed calls from the PCR reads with MiXCR, one row per CDR3 protein. The table includes over 15,000 distinct CDR3 sequences, around 38% detected once. In its sample, this clonotype was seen many times. Per the germline V gene, CDR1 is MNHNS and CDR2 is SASEGT. This CDR3 contains 14 residues. V was pared by 6 bases and J by 0 bases, with 9 bases between. Sequenced sample: blood. The chain carries TRBV6-1 and TRBJ2-1, with a tentative D call TRBD2 (7 bases). This receptor was identified in a male donor with retroperitoneal liposarcoma. CDR3: CASRGGGSYNEQFF. Written as DNA, the CDR3 is TGTGCCAGCAGGGGAGGGGGCTCCTACAATGAGCAGTTCTTC.